Listed below are T cell receptor beta chains from one sample, sequenced in a study of cytomegalovirus exposure and HLA in healthy donors. Produced via immunoSEQ multiplex PCR; TCRdb's table is partial and in-frame only. The repertoire holds around 120,000 clones, with approximately 80% as singletons. The sequenced sample was PBMCs. These receptors all come from a man aged 50 to 60 in good health and CMV-seronegative. The CDR3 runs from the conserved cysteine through the conserved F or W. The D gene is left open where the match is weak. Where a row states a size, it is once, few, many or the class of an expanded clone; other rows omit it.

J: TRBJ2-7
D: TRBD1
size: few
V: TRBV5-1
CDR3: CASSGTGGYEQYF
DNA: TGCGCCAGCAGCGGGACAGGGGGCTACGAGCAGTACTTC

J: TRBJ2-5
D: TRBD1
size: NA
V: TRBV30
CDR3: CAWSELDREREQYF
DNA: TGTGCCTGGAGTGAACTGGACAGGGAGAGGGAGCAGTACTTC

J: TRBJ2-7
D: TRBD2
size: few
V: TRBV5-4
CDR3: CASSWGPSGSYEQYF
DNA: TGTGCCAGCAGCTGGGGCCCTAGCGGGAGCTACGAGCAGTACTTC

J: TRBJ1-1
D: NA
size: few
V: TRBV5-1
CDR3: CASSLGQENTEAFF
DNA: TGCGCCAGCAGCTTGGGACAGGAGAACACTGAAGCTTTCTTT

J: TRBJ2-5
D: NA
size: NA
V: TRBV10-1
CDR3: CASSDRSQETQYF
DNA: TGCGCCAGCAGTGACCGGTCTCAAGAGACCCAGTACTTC

J: TRBJ2-7
D: TRBD2
size: few
V: TRBV9
CDR3: CASSVTGTSGGYEQYF
DNA: TGTGCCAGCAGCGTAACTGGGACTAGCGGGGGCTACGAGCAGTACTTC

J: TRBJ2-3
D: NA
size: NA
V: TRBV9
CDR3: CASSSFTDTQYF
DNA: TGTGCCAGCAGTTCTTTCACAGATACGCAGTATTTT

J: TRBJ1-1
D: NA
size: few
V: TRBV29-1
CDR3: CSASGASLLGF
DNA: TGCAGCGCCTCCGGAGCTTCCCTCCTCGGGTTT

J: TRBJ1-1
D: NA
size: NA
V: TRBV6-5
CDR3: CASIMTGNTEAFF
DNA: TGTGCCAGCATTATGACAGGGAACACTGAAGCTTTCTTT

J: TRBJ2-5
D: TRBD1
size: NA
V: TRBV29-1
CDR3: CSVGTVETQYF
DNA: TGCAGCGTGGGGACAGTGGAGACCCAGTACTTC

J: TRBJ1-5
D: NA
size: NA
V: TRBV27
CDR3: CASSPHQGRAREPQHF
DNA: TGTGCCAGCAGCCCACACCAGGGCCGGGCGCGTGAGCCCCAGCATTTT

J: TRBJ2-6
D: TRBD2
size: once
V: TRBV7-2
CDR3: CASSPEASGAYSGANVLTF
DNA: TGTGCCAGCAGCCCCGAGGCTAGCGGAGCATACTCTGGGGCCAACGTCCTGACTTTC

J: TRBJ2-1
D: TRBD2
size: few
V: TRBV9
CDR3: CASSAYFGLAASDEQFF
DNA: TGTGCCAGCAGCGCGTACTTCGGACTAGCGGCCTCCGATGAGCAGTTCTTC

J: TRBJ2-5
D: NA
size: NA
V: TRBV5-1
CDR3: CASSLVQPGPLRETQYF
DNA: TGCGCCAGCAGCTTGGTTCAGCCAGGGCCCCTCCGGGAGACCCAGTACTTC

J: TRBJ2-1
D: NA
size: NA
V: TRBV6-5
CDR3: CASSYSEGGNEQFF
DNA: TGTGCCAGCAGTTACTCGGAAGGGGGCAATGAGCAGTTCTTC

J: TRBJ2-7
D: TRBD1
size: NA
V: TRBV30
CDR3: CAWSLGKQTGYPYEQYF
DNA: TGTGCCTGGAGTCTGGGAAAGCAGACAGGGTACCCCTACGAGCAGTACTTC

J: TRBJ2-7
D: TRBD1
size: NA
V: TRBV7-2
CDR3: CASSTSTGLGEQYF
DNA: TGTGCCAGCAGCACCTCGACAGGGCTCGGCGAGCAGTACTTC

J: TRBJ2-1
D: TRBD2
size: NA
V: TRBV6-4
CDR3: CASSDLWWEGKAYNEQFF
DNA: TGTGCCAGCAGTGACCTTTGGTGGGAGGGAAAGGCCTACAATGAGCAGTTCTTC

J: TRBJ1-6
D: NA
size: NA
V: TRBV18
CDR3: CASSREAVSSYNSPLHF
DNA: TGTGCCAGCTCACGGGAGGCGGTGAGCTCCTATAATTCACCCCTCCACTTT

J: TRBJ1-2
D: NA
size: NA
V: TRBV27
CDR3: CASSLKGEGYGYTF
DNA: TGTGCCAGCAGTTTAAAAGGGGAGGGCTATGGCTACACCTTC

J: TRBJ2-1
D: TRBD1
size: NA
V: TRBV29-1
CDR3: CSVRTGSEQFF
DNA: TGCAGCGTTAGGACAGGAAGTGAGCAGTTCTTC

J: TRBJ1-2
D: NA
size: NA
V: TRBV5-1
CDR3: CASSPRREHGYTF
DNA: TGCGCCAGCAGCCCCAGGAGGGAACATGGCTACACCTTC

J: TRBJ2-1
D: NA
size: NA
V: TRBV7-8
CDR3: CASTQRPTKYNEQFF
DNA: TGTGCCAGCACCCAGCGGCCCACTAAATACAATGAGCAGTTCTTC

J: TRBJ1-1
D: NA
size: NA
V: TRBV6-7
CDR3: CASSKGGRLNTEAFF
DNA: TGTGCCAGCAGTAAGGGGGGGAGACTGAACACTGAAGCTTTCTTT

J: TRBJ1-2
D: NA
size: NA
V: TRBV19
CDR3: CASSIGGRGYTF
DNA: TGTGCCAGTAGTATAGGGGGCCGTGGCTACACCTTC

J: TRBJ2-7
D: TRBD2
size: NA
V: TRBV7-6
CDR3: CASSKGLAGGTYEQYF
DNA: TGTGCCAGCAGCAAAGGACTAGCGGGGGGGACCTACGAGCAGTACTTC

J: TRBJ1-3
D: NA
size: few
V: TRBV6-6
CDR3: CASSYSQSGNTIYF
DNA: TGTGCCAGCAGTTACTCTCAGTCTGGAAACACCATATATTTT